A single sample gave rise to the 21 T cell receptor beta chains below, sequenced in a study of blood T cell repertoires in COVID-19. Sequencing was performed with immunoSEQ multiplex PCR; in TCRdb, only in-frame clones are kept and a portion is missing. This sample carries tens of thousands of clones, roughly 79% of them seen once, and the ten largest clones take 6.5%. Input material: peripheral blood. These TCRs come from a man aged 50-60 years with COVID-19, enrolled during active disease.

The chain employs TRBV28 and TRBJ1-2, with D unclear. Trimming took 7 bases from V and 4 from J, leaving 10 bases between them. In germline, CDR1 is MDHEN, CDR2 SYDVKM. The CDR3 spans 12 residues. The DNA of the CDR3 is TGTGCCAGCACGGAGGATCGCTATGGCTACACCTTC. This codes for CASTEDRYGYTF.

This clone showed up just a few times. In DNA form, the CDR3 reads TGCGCCAGCAGCCAGGGGTTGGCGTACGAGCAGTACTTC. It encodes CASSQGLAYEQYF. The V gene is TRBV5-1, the J gene TRBJ2-7, with D possibly TRBD1 on 6 matching bases. V was trimmed by 4 bases and J by 4 bases, leaving 12 bases between them. The CDR3 covers 13 residues. Germline CDR1 SGHRS, CDR2 YFSETQ.

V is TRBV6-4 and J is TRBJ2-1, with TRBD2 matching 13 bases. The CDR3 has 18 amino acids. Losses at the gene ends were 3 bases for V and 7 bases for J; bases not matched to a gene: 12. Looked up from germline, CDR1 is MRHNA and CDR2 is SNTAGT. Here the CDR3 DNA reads TGTGCCAGCAGTGAAGTGGGACTAGCGGGACAGGGTAGGAATGAGCAGTTCTTC. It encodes CASSEVGLAGQGRNEQFF.

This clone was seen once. Here the CDR3 reads CASSPLAGVDNEQFF. The CDR3 DNA reads as TGTGCCAGCTCACCACTAGCGGGAGTCGACAATGAGCAGTTCTTC. The chain uses TRBV18 and TRBJ2-1, with 9 bases fitting TRBD2. Trimming removed 1 base from V and 5 bases from J; junction bases left unmatched: 3. CDR1 and CDR2 (germline): KGHSH, LQKENI. The CDR3 loop spans 15 amino acids.

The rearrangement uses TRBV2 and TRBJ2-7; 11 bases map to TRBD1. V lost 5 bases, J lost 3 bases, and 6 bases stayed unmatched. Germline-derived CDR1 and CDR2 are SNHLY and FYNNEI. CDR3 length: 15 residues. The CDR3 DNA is TGTGCCAGCAGTTTCTCCGGGACAGGGGGCTACGAGCAGTACTTC. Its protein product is CASSFSGTGGYEQYF.

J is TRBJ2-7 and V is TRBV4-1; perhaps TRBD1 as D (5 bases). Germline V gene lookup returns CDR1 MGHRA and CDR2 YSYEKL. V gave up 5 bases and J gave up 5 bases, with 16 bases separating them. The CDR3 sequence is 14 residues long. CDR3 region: CASSTGHGIDEQYF. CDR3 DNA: TGCGCCAGCAGCACCGGACATGGGATAGACGAGCAGTACTTC.

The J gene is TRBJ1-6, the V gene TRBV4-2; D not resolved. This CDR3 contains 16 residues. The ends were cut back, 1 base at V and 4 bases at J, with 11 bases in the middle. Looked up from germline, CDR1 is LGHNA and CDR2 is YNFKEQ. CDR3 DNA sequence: TGTGCCAGCAGCCAAGCGACTGCGGGATATAATTCACCCCTCCACTTT. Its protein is CASSQATAGYNSPLHF.

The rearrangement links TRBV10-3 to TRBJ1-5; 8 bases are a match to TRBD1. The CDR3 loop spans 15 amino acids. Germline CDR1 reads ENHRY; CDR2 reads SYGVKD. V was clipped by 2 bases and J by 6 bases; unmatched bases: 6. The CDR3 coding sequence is TGTGCCATCAGTGAGGGACAGGGTGGTTCTCAGCCCCAGCATTTT. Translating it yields CAISEGQGGSQPQHF.

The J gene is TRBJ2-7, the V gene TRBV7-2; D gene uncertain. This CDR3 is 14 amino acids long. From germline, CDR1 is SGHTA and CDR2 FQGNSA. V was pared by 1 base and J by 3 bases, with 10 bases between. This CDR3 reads CASSLDGVFYEQYF. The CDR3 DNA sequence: TGTGCCAGCAGCTTAGACGGAGTATTCTACGAGCAGTACTTC. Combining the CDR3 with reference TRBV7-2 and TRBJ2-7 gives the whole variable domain GAGVSQSPSNKVTEKGKDVELRCDPISGHTALYWYRQSLGQGLEFLIYFQGNSAPDKSGLPSDRFSAERTGGSVSTLTIQRTQQEDSAVYLCASSLDGVFYEQYFGPGTRLTVT.

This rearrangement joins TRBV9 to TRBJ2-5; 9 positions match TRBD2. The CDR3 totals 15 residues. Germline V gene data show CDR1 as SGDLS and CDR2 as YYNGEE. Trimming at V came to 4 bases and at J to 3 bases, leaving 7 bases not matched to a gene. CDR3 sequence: CASSPGGGGEETQYF. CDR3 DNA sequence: TGTGCCAGCAGCCCCGGTGGCGGGGGGGAAGAGACCCAGTACTTC.

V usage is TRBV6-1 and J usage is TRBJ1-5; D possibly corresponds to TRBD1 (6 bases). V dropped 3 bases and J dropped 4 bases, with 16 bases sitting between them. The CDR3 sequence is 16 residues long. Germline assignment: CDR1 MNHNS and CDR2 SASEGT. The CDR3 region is CASSDLMTGKNQPQHF. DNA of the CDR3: TGTGCCAGCAGTGACCTTATGACAGGCAAAAATCAGCCCCAGCATTTT.

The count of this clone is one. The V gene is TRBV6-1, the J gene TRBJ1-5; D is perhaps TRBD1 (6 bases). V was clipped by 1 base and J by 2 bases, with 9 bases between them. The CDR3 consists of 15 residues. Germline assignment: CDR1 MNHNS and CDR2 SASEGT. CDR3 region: CASSEVGAGNQPQHF. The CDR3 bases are TGTGCCAGCAGTGAAGTGGGGGCTGGCAATCAGCCCCAGCATTTT.

The CDR3 bases are TGTGCCACCAGTCGGACTAGCGGGAGGTACGAGCAGTACTTC. As protein: CATSRTSGRYEQYF. The V call is TRBV15, the J call TRBJ2-7; 14 bases match TRBD2. The ends lost 6 bases at V and 4 bases at J; junction bases unmatched: 2. Looked up from germline, CDR1 is LNHNV and CDR2 is YYDKDF (reference sequence). This CDR3 has 14 residues.

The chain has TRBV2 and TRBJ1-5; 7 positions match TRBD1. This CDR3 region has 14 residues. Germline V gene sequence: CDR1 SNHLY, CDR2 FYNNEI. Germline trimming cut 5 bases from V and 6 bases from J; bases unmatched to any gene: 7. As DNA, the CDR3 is TGTGCCAGCAGTCGACAGGGTTTCGGTCAGCCCCAGCATTTT. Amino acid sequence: CASSRQGFGQPQHF.

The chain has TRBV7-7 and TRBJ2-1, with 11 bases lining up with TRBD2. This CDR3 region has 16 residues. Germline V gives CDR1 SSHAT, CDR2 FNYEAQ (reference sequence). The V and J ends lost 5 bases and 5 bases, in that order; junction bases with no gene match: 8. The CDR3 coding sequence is TGTGCCAGCAGCAATAGCGGGGGGGCCGGACACAATGAGCAGTTCTTC. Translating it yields CASSNSGGAGHNEQFF.

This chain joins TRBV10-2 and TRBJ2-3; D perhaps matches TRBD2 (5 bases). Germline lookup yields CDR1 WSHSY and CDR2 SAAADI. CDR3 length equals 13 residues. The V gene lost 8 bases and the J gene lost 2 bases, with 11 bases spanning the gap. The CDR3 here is CASRGADTDTQYF. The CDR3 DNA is TGCGCCAGCCGGGGAGCGGACACAGATACGCAGTATTTT.

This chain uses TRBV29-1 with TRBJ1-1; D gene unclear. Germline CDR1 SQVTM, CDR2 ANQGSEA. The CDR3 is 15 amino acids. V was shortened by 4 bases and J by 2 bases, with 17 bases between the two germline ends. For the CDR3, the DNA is TGCAGCGTTGTAAGGTCCCGGACGGGAAACACTGAAGCTTTCTTT. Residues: CSVVRSRTGNTEAFF.

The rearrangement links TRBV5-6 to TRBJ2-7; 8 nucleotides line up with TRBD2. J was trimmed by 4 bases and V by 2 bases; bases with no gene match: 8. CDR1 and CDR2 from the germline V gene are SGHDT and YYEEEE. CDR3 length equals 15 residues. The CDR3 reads CASSLLAEPWYEQYF. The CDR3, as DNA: TGTGCCAGCAGCTTACTAGCGGAGCCGTGGTACGAGCAGTACTTC.

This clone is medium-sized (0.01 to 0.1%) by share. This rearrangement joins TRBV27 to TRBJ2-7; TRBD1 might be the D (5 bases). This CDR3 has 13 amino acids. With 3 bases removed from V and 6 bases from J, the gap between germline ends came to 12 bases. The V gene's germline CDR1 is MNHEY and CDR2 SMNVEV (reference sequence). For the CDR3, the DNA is TGTGCCAGCAGTTTCGGCGCAGGGCTCGAGCAGTACTTC. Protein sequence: CASSFGAGLEQYF.

The CDR3, as DNA: TGTGCCAGCAGCTTGGACAGGGGGTCCTACAATGAGCAGTTCTTC. Its translation: CASSLDRGSYNEQFF. The chain has TRBV5-4 and TRBJ2-1; 8 positions agree with TRBD1. After removal of 0 bases from V and 1 base from J, the junction contained 0 bases not matched to a gene. The CDR3 covers 15 residues. Germline V gene data show CDR1 as SGHNT and CDR2 as YYREEE (reference sequence).

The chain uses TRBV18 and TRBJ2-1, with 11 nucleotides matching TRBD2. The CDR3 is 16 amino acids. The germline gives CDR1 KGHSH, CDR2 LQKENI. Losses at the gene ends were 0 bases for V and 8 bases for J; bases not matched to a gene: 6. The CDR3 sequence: CASSPPSGRAIDEQFF. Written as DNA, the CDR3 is TGTGCCAGCTCACCACCTAGCGGGAGGGCCATCGATGAGCAGTTCTTC.